Listed below are T cell receptor beta chains from one sample, sequenced in a study of shared clonotypes between healthy human individuals. Libraries were prepared by immunoSEQ multiplex PCR; TCRdb keeps only in-frame clonotypes and omits some of them. The sample has about 300,000 clones, roughly 70% seen once. Sequenced: memory CD4+ T cells sorted from blood. The receptor source for this set is a man aged 30 to 39 in good health. CDR3s include the opening cysteine and the closing phenylalanine or tryptophan. D genes are given only for firm matches. Only some rows state a clone size, as once, few, many or a class for expanded clones.

v_gene	abundance	len	d_gene	j_gene	CDR3aa	CDR3nt
TRBV2	NA	12	NA	TRBJ1-6	CASRALNSPLHF	TGTGCCTCCCGCGCTCTAAATTCACCCCTCCACTTT
TRBV28	NA	14	TRBD1	TRBJ1-1	CASSTRTGNTEAFF	TGTGCCAGCAGCACCCGGACAGGGAACACTGAAGCTTTCTTT
TRBV18	NA	18	TRBD2	TRBJ2-7	CASSPLGLAGVQIYEQYF	TGTGCCAGCTCACCATTGGGCCTAGCGGGAGTCCAGATCTACGAGCAGTACTTC
TRBV5-5	NA	14	NA	TRBJ2-5	CASSLEFPAETQYF	TGTGCCAGCAGCTTGGAATTTCCAGCGGAGACCCAGTACTTC
TRBV5-4	NA	13	NA	TRBJ2-7	CASSFTGAYEQYF	TGTGCCAGCAGCTTTACGGGAGCCTACGAGCAGTACTTC
TRBV5-6	NA	15	TRBD1	TRBJ2-7	CASSLTGTGVLEQYF	TGTGCCAGCAGTTTGACCGGGACAGGGGTGCTCGAGCAGTACTTC
TRBV10-3	few	16	TRBD2	TRBJ2-2	CAIRKDSGSDTGELFF	TGTGCCATCAGGAAAGATAGCGGGAGTGACACCGGGGAGCTGTTTTTT
TRBV7-9	many	16	TRBD2	TRBJ2-3	CASSLVRSGSLNTQYF	TGTGCCAGCAGCTTAGTTCGGAGCGGGAGTTTGAATACGCAGTATTTT
TRBV29-1	NA	15	TRBD2	TRBJ2-3	CSVDAAGGAGYTQYF	TGCAGCGTTGATGCGGCCGGGGGGGCGGGATATACGCAGTATTTT
TRBV9	NA	14	NA	TRBJ2-3	CASSVSRETDTQYF	TGTGCCAGCAGCGTCAGCAGGGAGACAGATACGCAGTATTTT
TRBV5-1	NA	15	NA	TRBJ2-5	CASSLASREWETQYF	TGCGCCAGCAGCTTGGCCTCCCGGGAATGGGAGACCCAGTACTTC
TRBV30	NA	15	NA	TRBJ2-1	CAWSHGGSSYNEQFF	TGTGCCTGGAGCCACGGCGGTAGCTCCTACAATGAGCAGTTCTTC
TRBV10-2	NA	13	NA	TRBJ2-7	CASSEGVLYEQYF	TGCGCCAGCAGTGAGGGGGTTCTCTACGAGCAGTACTTC
TRBV2	NA	16	NA	TRBJ2-5	CASSERPAGYQETQYF	TGTGCCAGCAGTGAAAGACCGGCGGGTTACCAAGAGACCCAGTACTTC
TRBV7-2	NA	12	NA	TRBJ2-1	CASSLFLGEQFF	TGTGCCAGCAGCTTATTTCTCGGGGAGCAGTTCTTC
TRBV6-1	NA	14	NA	TRBJ2-1	CASSSRGLWDEQFF	TGTGCCAGCAGCAGCAGGGGCCTGTGGGATGAGCAGTTCTTC
TRBV10-3	NA	16	NA	TRBJ2-2	CAISEGGQRRTGELFF	TGTGCCATCAGTGAAGGAGGGCAGAGGCGGACCGGGGAGCTGTTTTTT
TRBV5-1	NA	15	TRBD2	TRBJ2-1	CASSIGEGDYNEQFF	TGCGCCAGCAGCATCGGGGAGGGAGACTACAATGAGCAGTTCTTC
TRBV7-9	NA	15	TRBD2	TRBJ2-3	CASSLIGSGGYTQYF	TGTGCCAGCAGCTTAATCGGGAGCGGGGGATATACGCAGTATTTT
TRBV6-1	medium-sized	11	NA	TRBJ2-3	CATSPMDTQYF	TGTGCCACGAGCCCGATGGATACGCAGTATTTT
TRBV2	NA	14	NA	TRBJ2-4	CASSPGEAKNIQYF	TGTGCCAGCAGTCCGGGGGAAGCCAAAAACATTCAGTACTTC
TRBV11-2	once	16	NA	TRBJ1-6	CASSYPSGAGNSPLHF	TGTGCCAGCAGCTACCCCTCAGGGGCGGGTAATTCACCCCTCCACTTT
TRBV6-5	few	16	NA	TRBJ2-7	CASSYSSPGRRYEQYF	TGTGCCAGCAGTTACTCGTCCCCAGGGAGAAGATACGAGCAGTACTTC
TRBV2	NA	14	NA	TRBJ1-5	CASSMERSNQPQHF	TGTGCCAGCAGTATGGAGAGGAGCAATCAGCCCCAGCATTTT
TRBV7-8	NA	14	NA	TRBJ2-3	CASSPEGRGDTQYF	TGTGCCAGCAGCCCAGAGGGACGGGGAGATACGCAGTATTTT
TRBV7-7	once	14	TRBD1	TRBJ2-1	CASSQGTANNEQFF	TGTGCCAGCAGCCAAGGGACAGCGAACAATGAGCAGTTCTTC
TRBV19	few	13	NA	TRBJ1-1	CASRWGGDTEAFF	TGTGCCAGTAGATGGGGAGGGGACACTGAAGCTTTCTTT
TRBV10-3	NA	14	NA	TRBJ2-5	CAIRSGTDQETQYF	TGTGCCATCAGGAGTGGGACGGACCAAGAGACCCAGTACTTC
TRBV2	once	16	NA	TRBJ2-2	CASSEGSQINTGELFF	TGTGCCAGCAGTGAAGGGTCACAGATTAACACCGGGGAGCTGTTTTTT
TRBV19	NA	11	NA	TRBJ2-7	CASSIDREQYF	TGTGCCAGTAGTATAGATCGCGAGCAGTACTTC
TRBV6-6	few	13	NA	TRBJ1-5	CASSNTGSMPQHF	TGTGCCAGCAGTAATACAGGGTCGATGCCCCAGCATTTT
TRBV5-1	NA	13	NA	TRBJ2-3	CASSRPETDTQYF	TGCGCCAGCAGCCGCCCCGAGACGGATACGCAGTATTTT
TRBV7-2	NA	12	NA	TRBJ2-7	CASSRSPVEQYF	TGTGCCAGCAGCCGGAGCCCAGTCGAGCAGTACTTC